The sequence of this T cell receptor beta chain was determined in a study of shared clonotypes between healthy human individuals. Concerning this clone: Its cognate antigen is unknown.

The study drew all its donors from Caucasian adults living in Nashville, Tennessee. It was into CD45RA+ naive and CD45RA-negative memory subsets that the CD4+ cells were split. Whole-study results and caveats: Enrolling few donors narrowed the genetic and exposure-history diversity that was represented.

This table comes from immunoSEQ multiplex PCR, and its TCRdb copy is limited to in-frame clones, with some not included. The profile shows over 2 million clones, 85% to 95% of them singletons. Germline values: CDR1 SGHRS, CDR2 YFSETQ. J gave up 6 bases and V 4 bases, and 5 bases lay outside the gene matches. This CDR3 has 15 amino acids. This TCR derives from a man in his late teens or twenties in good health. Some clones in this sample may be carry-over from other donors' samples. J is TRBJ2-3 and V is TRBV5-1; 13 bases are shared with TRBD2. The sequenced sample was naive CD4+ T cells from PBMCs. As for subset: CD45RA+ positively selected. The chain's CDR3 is CASSTLAGGPDTQYF. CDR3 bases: TGCGCCAGCAGCACACTAGCGGGAGGGCCCGATACGCAGTATTTT.